The rows below give T cell receptor beta chains drawn from one sample of a study of blood T cell repertoires in COVID-19. TCRdb keeps only in-frame clones here, not all; method: immunoSEQ multiplex PCR. The sample carries 100,000 to 120,000 clones, about 86% recorded once. Sequencing used peripheral blood. These receptors were taken from an elderly man with acute or convalescent COVID-19. CDR3s include the opening cysteine and the closing phenylalanine or tryptophan. The D gene is left open where the match is weak.

CDR3 protein,V gene,D gene
CASSALLAGGNEQFF,TRBV11-3,TRBD2
CASSDRASTDTQYF,TRBV9,-
CASSLRTGAYEQYF,TRBV18,TRBD1
CASSPIGLNQPQHF,TRBV27,-
CATSREAGQGTRLNQPQHF,TRBV15,TRBD1
CASSVMRGPKPTNEQFF,TRBV5-6,-
CASTQRWGPSNQPQHF,TRBV19,-
CASSLNRGTMNTEAFF,TRBV5-6,-
CASSWDITSPLSTQYF,TRBV5-1,-
CASSSNTGGGTEAFF,TRBV5-1,TRBD1
CASSDGRGAFF,TRBV6-4,-
CASSQDRWADYEQYF,TRBV4-3,-
CASSFTSGEQFF,TRBV2,TRBD2
CASSVTGGNTEAFF,TRBV9,-
CASARGPTLAGAYGYTF,TRBV27,-
CASSHLTSGNEQFF,TRBV7-9,TRBD2
CSAAGNTIYF,TRBV20-1,-
CASSLMSRVGNEQFF,TRBV7-3,-
CASSYMERAFF,TRBV6-5,-
CASSITGAGLGSSYEQYF,TRBV7-9,TRBD1
CASSYSNGISNQPQHF,TRBV6-2/TRBV6-3,-
CATLNRGRNTEAFF,TRBV7-8,-
CAWSRDSGTTYPQYF,TRBV30,TRBD2
CASSIGGPGQGVYNEQFF,TRBV19,TRBD1
CAISAGGETQYF,TRBV10-3,TRBD1
CASLSTGISNQPQHF,TRBV19,-
CASSPRAGGEAFF,TRBV7-3,TRBD1
CASSLRTGVNTGELFF,TRBV27,TRBD1
CASSTTRRASGQPQHF,TRBV19,-
CASSGTSASYNEQFF,TRBV5-4,TRBD2
CASSIGLGAYAGELFF,TRBV19,-
CASSVNQGGYTF,TRBV7-9,-
CASSEGGTGDEKLFF,TRBV25-1,TRBD1
CASSFQGSPTGELFF,TRBV5-1,-
CASSFVVAGGPKTQYF,TRBV5-1,TRBD2
CASSSLLGTAYEQYF,TRBV7-2,TRBD1
CASSLAGYGGYTF,TRBV5-5,-
CASSTDSFSGNTIYF,TRBV9,-
CASSLVGTGYNTEAFF,TRBV7-2,TRBD1
CASSLRTGNEQYF,TRBV28,TRBD1
CASSVDRPNTGELFF,TRBV11-1,-
CASSLRNSGRDNEQFF,TRBV5-1,TRBD2
CSGLPHGETQYF,TRBV29-1,-
CASSLTSGSWETQYF,TRBV5-1,TRBD2
CASSLRQGARNEQYF,TRBV28,TRBD1
CASSRETGTSGFRSYNEQFF,TRBV27,TRBD2
CASGRTGGINQPQHF,TRBV19,TRBD1
CASSQRGGGRGEKLFF,TRBV11-2,-
CASSPPRNRAVEAFF,TRBV18,-
CASSQDLAGVDEQFF,TRBV18,TRBD2
CTASGRSYEQYF,TRBV30,-
CASSQYYQETQYF,TRBV3-1/TRBV3-2,-
CASSPLGTGGNEQYF,TRBV18,TRBD1
CAGGTSGSDEQFF,TRBV3-1/TRBV3-2,TRBD2
CSVGSRGGETQYF,TRBV29-1,-
CASSLAGGTAYEQYF,TRBV5-1,TRBD2
CASSLVEGAGGYTF,TRBV11-2,TRBD1
CSASRQASTDTQYF,TRBV20-1,-
CASRIRTDTGELFF,TRBV2,-